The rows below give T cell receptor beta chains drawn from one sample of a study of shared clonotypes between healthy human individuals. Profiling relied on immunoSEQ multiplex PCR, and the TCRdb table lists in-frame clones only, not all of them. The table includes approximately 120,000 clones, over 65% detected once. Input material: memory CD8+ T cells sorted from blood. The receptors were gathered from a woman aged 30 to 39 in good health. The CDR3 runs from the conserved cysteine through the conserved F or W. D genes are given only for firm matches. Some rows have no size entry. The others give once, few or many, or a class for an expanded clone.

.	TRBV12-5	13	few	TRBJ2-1	TGTGCTAGTGGTCCCTACTTGGGCGGAGAGCAGTTCTTC	CASGPYLGGEQFF
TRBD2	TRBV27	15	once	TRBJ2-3	TGTGCCAGCAATCGACTAGCGGCTAGCACAGATACGCAGTATTTT	CASNRLAASTDTQYF
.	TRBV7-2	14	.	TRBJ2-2	TGTGCCAGCAGCTTAGCGGGGGGCACCGGGGAGCTGTTTTTT	CASSLAGGTGELFF
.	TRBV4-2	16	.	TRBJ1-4	TGTGCCAGCAGCCAACCCACAGGGTTTACTAATGAAAAACTGTTTTTT	CASSQPTGFTNEKLFF
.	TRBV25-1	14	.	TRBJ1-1	TGTGCCAGCAGTGCTCTAGAAATGAACACTGAAGCTTTCTTT	CASSALEMNTEAFF
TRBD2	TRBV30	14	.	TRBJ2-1	TGTGCCTGGAGTAGTGGCGGGAGCTACAATGAGCAGTTCTTC	CAWSSGGSYNEQFF
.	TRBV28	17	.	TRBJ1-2	TGTGCCAGCAGCAATGAGGGGACCCGCTCCCTACACTATGGCTACACCTTC	CASSNEGTRSLHYGYTF
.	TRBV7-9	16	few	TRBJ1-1	TGTGCCAGCAGCTTAGGATATCCAGGGAAGAACACTGAAGCTTTCTTT	CASSLGYPGKNTEAFF
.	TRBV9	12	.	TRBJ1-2	TGTGCCAGCAGCGTCCGTGACTATGGCTACACCTTC	CASSVRDYGYTF
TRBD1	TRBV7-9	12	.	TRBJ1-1	TGTGCCAGCAGCTCGGACAGGGGTCTAGCTTTCTTT	CASSSDRGLAFF
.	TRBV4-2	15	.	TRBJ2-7	TGTGCCAGCAGCCAAGAGCCAGGGCTCCCCTACGAGCAGTACTTC	CASSQEPGLPYEQYF
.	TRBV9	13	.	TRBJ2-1	TGTGCCAGCAGCGTAGGAGGGGTCAATGAGCAGTTCTTC	CASSVGGVNEQFF
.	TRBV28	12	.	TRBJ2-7	TGTGCCAGCACCACGCCCGGGTACGAGCAGTACTTC	CASTTPGYEQYF
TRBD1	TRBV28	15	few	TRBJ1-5	TGTGCCAGCAGTTCGACAGGGGGGAGCAATCAGCCCCAGCATTTT	CASSSTGGSNQPQHF
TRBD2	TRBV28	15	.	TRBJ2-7	TGTGCCAGCAGTTATAGCGGGAGAGGGCGGGGCGAGCAGTACTTC	CASSYSGRGRGEQYF
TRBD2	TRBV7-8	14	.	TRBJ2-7	TGTGCCAGCAGCTTAGGAGCGCGGGAGAGTGAGCAGTACTTC	CASSLGARESEQYF
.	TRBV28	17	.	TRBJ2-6	TGTGCCAGCAGTCACGGGTTCCATAGCTCTGGGGCCAACGTCCTGACTTTC	CASSHGFHSSGANVLTF
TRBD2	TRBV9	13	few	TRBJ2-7	TGTGCCAGCAGCCCGGGAGGGTCCTACGAGCAGTACTTC	CASSPGGSYEQYF
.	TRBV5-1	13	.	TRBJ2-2	TGCGCCAGCAGCTTGCAGGACTACGGGGAGCTGTTTTTT	CASSLQDYGELFF
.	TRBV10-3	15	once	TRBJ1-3	TGTGCCATCAGCTATCGACGGTCCTCTGGAAACACCATATATTTT	CAISYRRSSGNTIYF
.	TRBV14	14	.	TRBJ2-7	TGTGCCAGCAGCCGGACAACAGGGACGGGCGAGCAGTACTTC	CASSRTTGTGEQYF
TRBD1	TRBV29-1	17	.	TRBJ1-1	TGCAGCGTTGAAGGTTACAGGGGGCGTTCATTGGGGACTGAAGCTTTCTTT	CSVEGYRGRSLGTEAFF
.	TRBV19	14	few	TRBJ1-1	TGTGCCAGTAGTTCAAACACAGGGAACACTGAAGCTTTCTTT	CASSSNTGNTEAFF
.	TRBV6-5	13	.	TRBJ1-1	TGTGCCAGCAGTTATGGCACGAAGAATGAAGCTTTCTTT	CASSYGTKNEAFF
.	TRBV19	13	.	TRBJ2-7	TGTGCCAGTAGTACTAGCGTTTCCTACGAGCAGTACTTC	CASSTSVSYEQYF
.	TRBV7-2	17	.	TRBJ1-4	TGTGCCAGCAGCTTAGGGGGAGGGTCCTTGGCTAATGAAAAACTGTTTTTT	CASSLGGGSLANEKLFF
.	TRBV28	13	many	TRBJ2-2	TGTGCCAGCAGTTTTTTTCCGACCGGGGAGCTGTTTTTT	CASSFFPTGELFF
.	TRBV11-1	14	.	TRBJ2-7	TGTGCCAGCAGCACACCGGGACGGCAGTACGAGCAGTACTTC	CASSTPGRQYEQYF
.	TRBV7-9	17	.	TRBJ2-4	TGTGCCAGCAGCCCTCAAGCGGGTACCCCAGCCAAAAACATTCAGTACTTC	CASSPQAGTPAKNIQYF
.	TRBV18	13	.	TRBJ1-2	TGTGCCAGTACTGTTGGGGAGGACTATGGCTACACCTTC	CASTVGEDYGYTF
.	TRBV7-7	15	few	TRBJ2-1	TGTGCCAGCAGCTTAGACGGGAGCTCCTACAATGAGCAGTTCTTC	CASSLDGSSYNEQFF
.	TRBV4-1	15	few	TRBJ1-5	TGCGCCAGCAGCCAGGGCGTGGGGACGGGACAGCCCCAGCATTTT	CASSQGVGTGQPQHF
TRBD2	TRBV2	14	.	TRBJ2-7	TGTGCCAGCAGGCGCGATCTAGCGGGAGTAGAGCAGTACTTC	CASRRDLAGVEQYF
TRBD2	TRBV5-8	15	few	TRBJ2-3	TGTGCCAGCAGGAGGGCGGGAGAGGAATTAGATACGCAGTATTTT	CASRRAGEELDTQYF
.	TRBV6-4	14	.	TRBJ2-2	TGTGCCAGCAGACCGACCCTCGGCACCGGGGAGCTGTTTTTT	CASRPTLGTGELFF
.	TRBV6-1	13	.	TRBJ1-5	TGTGCCAGCAGTGAGTCGGCGATTCAGCCCCAGCATTTT	CASSESAIQPQHF
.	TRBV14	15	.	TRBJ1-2	TGTGCCAGCAGCCCCCGGGACACCGACGCCTATGGCTACACCTTC	CASSPRDTDAYGYTF
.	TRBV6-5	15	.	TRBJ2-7	TGTGCCAGCAGTTCTTCTAAGGAGCCCCCCTACGAGCAGTACTTC	CASSSSKEPPYEQYF
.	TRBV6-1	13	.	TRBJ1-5	TGTGCCAGCAGTGAGGGCAGCAATCAGCCCCAGCATTTT	CASSEGSNQPQHF
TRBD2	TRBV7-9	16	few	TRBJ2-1	TGTGCCAGCAGCCCGCGTAGCGGGAGCGCCTACAATGAGCAGTTCTTC	CASSPRSGSAYNEQFF
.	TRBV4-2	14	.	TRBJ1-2	TGTGCCAGCAGCACCCTGGGGCCCCCCTATGGCTACACCTTC	CASSTLGPPYGYTF
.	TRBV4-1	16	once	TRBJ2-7	TGCGCCAGCAGCCAAGTTTTGGGGTCTCCTTCCTACGAGCAGTACTTC	CASSQVLGSPSYEQYF
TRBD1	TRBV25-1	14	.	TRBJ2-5	TGTGCCAGCAGTGAGCGAGGACAGGCGGAGACCCAGTACTTC	CASSERGQAETQYF
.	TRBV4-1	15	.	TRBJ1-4	TGCGCCAGCAGCCAAGTTTTCGGGGGATTTGAAAAACTGTTTTTT	CASSQVFGGFEKLFF
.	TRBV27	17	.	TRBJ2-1	TGTGCCAGCAACGGGAGACCGGGCAGGGGAGGACGGAATGAGCAGTTCTTC	CASNGRPGRGGRNEQFF
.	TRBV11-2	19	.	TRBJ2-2	TGTGCCAGCAGCTTGACAATTAATTTGTGGGATCTAGGCACCGGGGAGCTGTTTTTT	CASSLTINLWDLGTGELFF
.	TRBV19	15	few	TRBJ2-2	TGTGCCAGTAGTATTTGGAGGCGGAACACCGGGGAGCTGTTTTTT	CASSIWRRNTGELFF
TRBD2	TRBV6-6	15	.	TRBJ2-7	TGTGCCAGCAGTTACGGGGAGCGGGAGACCTACGAGCAGTACTTC	CASSYGERETYEQYF
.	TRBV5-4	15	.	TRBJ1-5	TGTGCCAGCAGCGCCGTAGAGGGAGGCAATCAGCCCCAGCATTTT	CASSAVEGGNQPQHF
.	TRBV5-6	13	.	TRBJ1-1	TGTGCCAGCAGCTTCCGAGAGGGGACTGAAGCTTTCTTT	CASSFREGTEAFF
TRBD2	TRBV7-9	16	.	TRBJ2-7	TGTGCCAGCAGCTACTGGACTAGCGGGAGCTCCTACGAGCAGTACTTC	CASSYWTSGSSYEQYF
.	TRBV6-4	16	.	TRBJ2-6	TGTGCCAGCACTAACAGGGCCGGCTCTGGGGCCAACGTCCTGACTTTC	CASTNRAGSGANVLTF
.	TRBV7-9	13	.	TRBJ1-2	TGTGCCAGCAGCATGATAACCTTCTATGGCTACACCTTC	CASSMITFYGYTF
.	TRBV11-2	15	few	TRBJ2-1	TGTGCCAGCAGAGAGACCGCGAGCTCCTACAATGAGCAGTTCTTC	CASRETASSYNEQFF
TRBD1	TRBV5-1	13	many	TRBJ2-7	TGCGCCAGCAACCCGGGACAGGGGACCGAGCAGTACTTC	CASNPGQGTEQYF
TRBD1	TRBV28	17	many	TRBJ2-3	TGTGCCAGCAGTTTACCCCTAACAGGGGATGAGGGGGATACGCAGTATTTT	CASSLPLTGDEGDTQYF
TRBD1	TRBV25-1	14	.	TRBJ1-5	TGTGGCAGCAGTGATCGACAGGGGAATCAGCCCCAGCATTTT	CGSSDRQGNQPQHF
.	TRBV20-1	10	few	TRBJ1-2	TGCAGTGCTAGTAATATTGGCTACACCTTC	CSASNIGYTF
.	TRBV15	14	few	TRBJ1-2	TGTGCCACCAGCAGGCGAGGGGATAACTATGGCTACACCTTC	CATSRRGDNYGYTF